The clone carrying this T cell receptor beta chain was seen only a few times. Its antigen is not known. The time point is: pre-sensitization, week 0. Stated treatment: therapeutic diphenylcyclopropenone sensitization with weekly scalp DPC. Donors, patients with alopecia ranging from 18 to 70 years old and judged suitable for DPC, provided samples. This sample is drawn from a study of human T cells and chemical hapten exposure. Across the study: Patients received weekly diphenylcyclopropenone doses to the scalp throughout the approximately 26-week study. Study-level findings and limits: Unchanged with DPC sensitization were TCRs above 1 in 1000 frequency.

The V end lost 0 bases, the J end lost 5 bases, and 6 bases lay between the germline ends. The CDR3 is 13 amino acids. Germline V gene lookup returns CDR1 LGHNA and CDR2 YSLEER. What the library attached to individual cDNA molecules were unique molecular identifiers. TCRdb reprocessed the RACE reads with MiXCR, giving one entry per CDR3 protein. This table has under 300,000 distinct CDR3 sequences, almost 8% appearing once. The sequence derives from a man between 18 and 35 years old with alopecia areata. Some clones in this sample may be carry-over from other donors' samples. The V gene is TRBV4-3, the J gene TRBJ2-3; D unclear. The sample here was whole blood, taken in connection with sensitization to the hapten diphenylcyclopropenone (DPC). The CDR3 protein is CASSQDFRDTQYF. The CDR3 DNA reads TGCGCCAGCAGCCAAGATTTTAGAGATACGCAGTATTTT.